One and the same sample provided the 24 T cell receptor beta chains below, sequenced in a study of CXCR3-negative and CXCR3-positive naive CD8 T cells. 5' RACE with UMI labels generated the TRB cDNA libraries. TCRdb reprocessed the 5' RACE reads and reports one entry per CDR3 protein, with no DNA. Reported are some 40,000 distinct CDR3 sequences; the ten largest clones contain 6% to 8.5%. Sequenced sample: memory CD8+ T cells from blood. These receptors originate from a human donor in good health. Some clones in this sample may be carry-over from other donors' samples.

The chain has TRBV7-2 and TRBJ2-1; TCRdb's D call of TRBD1 is untestable without DNA. The germline V gene has CDR1 SGHTA and CDR2 FQGNSA. This CDR3 is 15 amino acids long. Here the CDR3 reads CASSLGGASYNEQFF.

This chain connects TRBV7-6 to TRBJ1-5; with no DNA, the TCRdb D assignment of TRBD1 cannot be verified. The CDR3 runs 14 residues. Germline V gene lookup returns CDR1 SGHVS and CDR2 FNYEAQ. The CDR3 protein is CASSLGQGGQPQHF.

The chain carries TRBV6-2 or TRBV6-3 and TRBJ2-7; no DNA is available, so the TRBD1 call from TCRdb remains unchecked. Germline CDR1 reads MNHEY; CDR2 reads SVGEGT. The CDR3 runs 14 residues. The CDR3 is CASSVSGGSAEQYF.

The chain carries TRBV7-9 and TRBJ2-7. The germline gives CDR1 SEHNR, CDR2 FQNEAQ (reference sequence). The CDR3 runs to 12 residues. CDR3 sequence: CASSFTTYEQYF.

V gene TRBV4-3 combines with J gene TRBJ2-1. This CDR3 has 14 amino acids. CDR1 is LGHNA, CDR2 YSLEER, per germline. CDR3 in amino acids: CASSQELSLNEQFF.

This chain links TRBV7-9 with TRBJ1-2. The CDR3 length is 16 residues. Per germline, CDR1 SEHNR and CDR2 FQNEAQ (reference sequence). CDR3 region: CASSLDLGDLIHGYTF.

The J gene is TRBJ1-1, the V gene TRBV7-3. This CDR3 has 17 residues. The germline V gene encodes CDR1 SGHTA and CDR2 FQGTGA. Here the CDR3 reads CASSPSSRGGWDTEAFF.

The chain has TRBV7-7 and TRBJ2-1; TCRdb selects TRBD1, and the lack of DNA leaves this call unchecked. This CDR3 comprises 15 residues. Per the germline V gene, CDR1 is SSHAT and CDR2 is FNYEAQ (reference sequence). The CDR3 loop reads CASSLKTGGRDEQFF.

The chain joins TRBV12-5 to TRBJ1-1. The CDR3 extends over 13 amino acids. Germline V gene sequence: CDR1 LGHNT, CDR2 FRNRAP. CDR3 residues: CASGLGQNTEAFF.

This chain links TRBV28 with TRBJ2-1; TCRdb indicates TRBD1, and absent DNA this call remains unverified. Germline V gives CDR1 MDHEN, CDR2 SYDVKM. The CDR3 consists of 14 residues. The CDR3 here is CASSLSTGFNEQFF.

CDR3 loop: CASSLGEATQYF. This sequence joins TRBV7-2 and TRBJ2-3; TCRdb calls TRBD2, which cannot be checked without DNA. Germline V gives CDR1 SGHTA, CDR2 FQGNSA. The CDR3 runs to 12 residues.

The genes are TRBV4-3 and TRBJ2-3. CDR1 and CDR2 from the germline V gene are LGHNA and YSLEER. This CDR3 spans 17 amino acids. The CDR3 spells CASSQVDYLSYTDTQYF.

This chain links TRBV7-8 with TRBJ2-7; TCRdb picks TRBD1, but there is no DNA to check that call. This CDR3 is built from 11 residues. Per the germline V gene, CDR1 is SGHVS and CDR2 is FQNEAQ. The CDR3 is CASSLAPEKYF.

CDR3 protein: CASSYTSNNEQFF. The chain recombines TRBV6-2 or TRBV6-3 with TRBJ2-1. The CDR3 covers 13 residues. The germline V gene encodes CDR1 MNHEY and CDR2 SVGEGT.

The rearrangement links TRBV29-1 to TRBJ1-1. Germline loops: CDR1 SQVTM, CDR2 ANQGSEA. This CDR3 region has 12 residues. The CDR3 loop is CSVDRKNTEAFF.

V and J are TRBV19 and TRBJ2-1; checking the TCRdb D call of TRBD1 is not possible without DNA. Germline V gene data show CDR1 as LNHDA and CDR2 as SQIVND (reference sequence). This CDR3 has 16 residues. The CDR3 region is CASSMFAGVWNNEQFF.

The CDR3 loop is CASSPPRGDTGTDTQYF. V usage is TRBV7-9 and J usage is TRBJ2-3; TCRdb selects TRBD2, and the lack of DNA leaves this call unchecked. Germline values: CDR1 SEHNR, CDR2 FQNEAQ (reference sequence). CDR3 length: 17 amino acids.

The V gene is TRBV28, the J gene TRBJ2-5; TCRdb reports TRBD1, a call that lacks DNA to check it against. Germline V gene data show CDR1 as MDHEN and CDR2 as SYDVKM. The CDR3 has 12 residues. CDR3 sequence reads: CASGTGEETQYF.

The rearrangement links TRBV12-3 or TRBV12-4 to TRBJ1-5; TCRdb's D call, TRBD1, is unchecked because there is no DNA. The CDR3 has 15 amino acids. The CDR3 protein is CASSFEGDGNQPQHF.

This sequence joins TRBV3-1 and TRBJ2-1; the TCRdb call, TRBD2, lacks DNA for checking. The CDR3 length is 18 residues. Germline V gene data show CDR1 as LGHDT and CDR2 as YNNKEL (reference sequence). The chain's CDR3 is CASSQDGIGLAGEGEQFF.

The rearrangement uses TRBV7-9 and TRBJ2-2; TCRdb picks TRBD1, but there is no DNA to check that call. This CDR3 is 14 amino acids long. CDR1 is SEHNR and CDR2 is FQNEAQ in the germline V gene (reference sequence). The CDR3 sequence is CASSRSAPTGELFF. Drawing the rest from reference TRBV7-9 and TRBJ2-2, the complete variable domain is DTGVSQNPRHKITKRGQNVTFRCDPISEHNRLYWYRQTLGQGPEFLTYFQNEAQLEKSRLLSDRFSAERPKGSFSTLEIQRTEQGDSAMYLCASSRSAPTGELFFGEGSRLTVL.

This sequence joins TRBV29-1 and TRBJ1-5. Germline CDR1 is SQVTM and CDR2 is ANQGSEA. The CDR3 covers 14 residues. The CDR3 here is CSVVSGNSNQPQHF.

The genes are TRBV15 and TRBJ1-1. This CDR3 spans 16 amino acids. Germline V CDR1 and CDR2: LNHNV, YYDKDF (reference sequence). The CDR3 sequence is CATSRGTNDGNTEAFF.

The chain combines TRBV30 with TRBJ1-5; there is no DNA to check the TCRdb D call of TRBD1. This CDR3 region has 15 residues. The germline gives CDR1 GTSNPN, CDR2 SVGIG (reference sequence). CDR3 loop: CAWAKGTGLNQPQHF. The entire variable domain, with the rest obtained from reference TRBV30 and TRBJ1-5, is as follows: SQTIHQWPATLVQPVGSPLSLECTVEGTSNPNLYWYRQAAGRGLQLLFYSVGIGQISSEVPQNLSASRPQDRQFILSSKKLLLSDSGFYLCAWAKGTGLNQPQHFGDGTRLSIL.